Presented here are 30 T cell receptor beta chains from one specimen sequenced in a study of siplizumab effects on memory and regulatory T cells. The repertoire was sequenced with immunoSEQ multiplex PCR; TCRdb's copy has only in-frame clones and lacks some. The repertoire holds 80,000 to 130,000 clones, with around 94% as singletons. Sample: Tregs sorted from blood. Receptor source: a human donor in good health.

The chain has TRBV15 and TRBJ2-2; either TRBD1 or TRBD2 may fit D (6 bases each). The CDR3 runs 17 residues. Germline V CDR1 and CDR2: LNHNV, YYDKDF (reference sequence). V lost 3 bases and J lost 1, with 15 bases in between. CDR3 residues: CATSSGYAGQNTGELFF. The CDR3 DNA is TGTGCCACCAGCAGCGGGTATGCGGGACAGAACACCGGGGAGCTGTTTTTT.

The chain joins TRBV4-1 to TRBJ2-1; 7 nucleotides agree with TRBD2. The J segment lost 5 bases and the V segment lost 1 base, leaving 11 bases of the junction unmatched. From germline, CDR1 is MGHRA and CDR2 YSYEKL. This CDR3 region has 17 residues. CDR3 sequence: CASSQATLAGLNNEQFF. DNA for the CDR3: TGCGCCAGCAGCCAAGCCACTTTAGCGGGCCTTAACAATGAGCAGTTCTTC.

This chain joins TRBV19 and TRBJ2-3, with D unclear. Per germline, CDR1 LNHDA and CDR2 SQIVND (reference sequence). This CDR3 is 16 amino acids long. V lost 5 bases and J lost 2, with 17 bases in between. DNA of the CDR3: TGTGCCAGTAGTCTAGTCATTCAGCCCATCACAGATACGCAGTATTTT. It specifies CASSLVIQPITDTQYF.

This clone came up a few times. This rearrangement joins TRBV6-1 to TRBJ1-5, with D unresolved. Deletions cut 0 bases from V and 4 bases from J, with 7 bases between. The CDR3 consists of 14 residues. CDR1 and CDR2 from the germline V gene are MNHNS and SASEGT. The CDR3 spells CASSEAGRNQPQHF. The DNA for the CDR3 is TGTGCCAGCAGTGAAGCGGGCAGAAATCAGCCCCAGCATTTT.

The chain carries TRBV10-2 and TRBJ2-3; D remains ambiguous. The V gene lost 5 bases and the J gene lost 2 bases, with 5 bases spanning the gap. Germline lookup yields CDR1 WSHSY and CDR2 SAAADI. This CDR3 contains 12 residues. The CDR3 protein is CASSSFTDTQYF. The CDR3 bases are TGCGCCAGCAGTAGCTTCACAGATACGCAGTATTTT.

This chain joins TRBV27 and TRBJ2-5; D is uncertain. The V end was cut by 1 base, the J end by 1 base, with 7 bases between. CDR1 and CDR2 from the germline V gene are MNHEY and SMNVEV (reference sequence). The CDR3 runs to 14 residues. CDR3 DNA: TGTGCCAGCAGTTTATTCCCAGGCCAAGAGACCCAGTACTTC. Its translation is CASSLFPGQETQYF.

This rearrangement joins TRBV28 to TRBJ1-4; D unresolved. Per the germline V gene, CDR1 is MDHEN and CDR2 is SYDVKM. The CDR3 contains 14 residues. V lost 2 bases to trimming and J lost 9 bases, with 13 bases between them. CDR3 DNA sequence: TGTGCCAGCAGTTTAATTACAGTGAGGAAAAAACTGTTTTTT. Translating it yields CASSLITVRKKLFF. The full variable domain, in which reference TRBV28 and TRBJ1-4 provide the parts outside the CDR3, is DVKVTQSSRYLVKRTGEKVFLECVQDMDHENMFWYRQDPGLGLRLIYFSYDVKMKEKGDIPEGYSVSREKKERFSLILESASTNQTSMYLCASSLITVRKKLFFGSGTQLSVL.

The chain recombines TRBV29-1 with TRBJ2-3; D is undetermined. This CDR3 is built from 10 residues. Germline V gives CDR1 SQVTM, CDR2 ANQGSEA. Trimming left V 7 bases short and J 6 bases short, with 8 bases between. The CDR3 region is CSARADTQYF. CDR3 DNA sequence: TGCAGCGCTAGAGCTGATACGCAGTATTTT.

The chain links TRBV2 to TRBJ2-1, with D possibly being TRBD2 (6 bases). V gave up 6 bases and J gave up 3 bases, with 12 bases separating them. The CDR3 has 14 residues. Germline CDR1 and CDR2: SNHLY and FYNNEI. The CDR3 bases are TGTGCCAGCAGGGGAGGCTCCTACTACAATGAGCAGTTCTTC. The encoded protein is CASRGGSYYNEQFF.

The chain is built from TRBV27 and TRBJ1-2; a weak D match, TRBD1 (6 bases). V lost 6 bases, J lost 4 bases, and 18 bases lay in between. Germline CDR1 MNHEY, CDR2 SMNVEV (reference sequence). This CDR3 is 15 amino acids long. The CDR3, as DNA: TGTGCCAGCAGACAAACCGGGACAACCGGCTATGGCTACACCTTC. Translating it yields CASRQTGTTGYGYTF.

The V gene is TRBV7-6, the J gene TRBJ2-3, with 7 positions matching TRBD2. Germline V gene sequence: CDR1 SGHVS, CDR2 FNYEAQ. Trimming cost V 5 bases and J 2 bases; bases outside gene matches: 7. The CDR3 consists of 15 residues. The CDR3 bases are TGTGCCAGCAGCCCCTTAGCGGGCCTCACAGATACGCAGTATTTT. This encodes CASSPLAGLTDTQYF.

The V call is TRBV11-2, the J call TRBJ2-7; 8 positions agree with TRBD1. The length of the CDR3 is 14 residues. The germline V gene has CDR1 SGHAT and CDR2 FQNNGV. J was trimmed by 6 bases and V by 1 base; bases with no gene match: 5. The CDR3 loop is CASSLGTGYGEQYF. For the CDR3, the DNA is TGTGCCAGCAGCTTAGGGACAGGGTACGGCGAGCAGTACTTC.

The rearrangement joins TRBV5-6 to TRBJ2-7; unclear D gene. In germline, CDR1 is SGHDT, CDR2 YYEEEE. V lost 3 bases and J lost 3, with 4 bases in between. This CDR3 comprises 11 residues. The CDR3 loop is CASSSIYEQYF. The CDR3 DNA follows: TGTGCCAGCAGCTCTATCTACGAGCAGTACTTC.

The gene calls are TRBV19 and TRBJ2-3; 9 nucleotides line up with TRBD2. CDR1 LNHDA and CDR2 SQIVND come from the germline V gene (reference sequence). There are 19 residues in the CDR3. Losses at the gene ends were 5 bases for V and 1 base for J; bases not matched to a gene: 16. In DNA, the CDR3 is TGTGCCAGTAGTTCGCCTAGGTCGGCTAGCGGGAAAGGCACAGATACGCAGTATTTT. It is translated as CASSSPRSASGKGTDTQYF.

The CDR3 DNA is TGTGCCACCAGGGAAAGGGCCTTTGGCTACACCTTC. It yields the protein CATRERAFGYTF. The rearrangement links TRBV28 to TRBJ1-2, with D maybe TRBD1 (5 bases). Germline V gives CDR1 MDHEN, CDR2 SYDVKM. V shed 10 bases and J shed 7 bases, with 16 bases lying between them. The CDR3 has 12 residues.

CDR3 residues: CASSLVSTGGLKQYF. In nucleotides, the CDR3 is TGTGCCAGCAGTTTAGTATCGACAGGGGGGTTGAAGCAGTACTTC. The chain joins TRBV27 to TRBJ2-5, with 9 bases matching TRBD1. The CDR3 length is 15 residues. CDR1 is MNHEY, CDR2 SMNVEV, per germline (reference sequence). Unmatched junction bases numbered 12, after V lost 2 bases and J lost 11 bases.

This clone was seen a single time. The chain joins TRBV9 to TRBJ1-1; TRBD1 is a possible D gene (5 bases). This CDR3 is 14 amino acids long. Germline-derived CDR1 and CDR2 are SGDLS and YYNGEE. V lost 0 bases to trimming and J lost 4 bases, with 10 bases between them. This CDR3 reads CASSVVGGGTEAFF. Written as DNA, the CDR3 is TGTGCCAGCAGCGTAGTAGGCGGGGGCACTGAAGCTTTCTTT. Drawing the rest from reference TRBV9 and TRBJ1-1, the complete variable domain is DSGVTQTPKHLITATGQRVTLRCSPRSGDLSVYWYQQSLDQGLQFLIQYYNGEERAKGNILERFSAQQFPDLHSELNLSSLELGDSALYFCASSVVGGGTEAFFGQGTRLTVV.

The chain combines TRBV10-2 with TRBJ2-1; tentative D call: TRBD1 (5 bases). The V end lost 7 bases, the J end lost 14 bases, and 15 bases lay between the germline ends. Germline V lookup: CDR1 WSHSY, CDR2 SAAADI. This CDR3 spans 11 amino acids. The CDR3 nucleotides are TGCGCCAGCATCATTCAGGGTAAGAAGTTCTTC. Translation gives CASIIQGKKFF.

The V gene is TRBV6-1, the J gene TRBJ2-5; 9 nucleotides match TRBD1. V shed 2 bases and J 10 bases; nucleotides not matched to a gene: 11. CDR1 MNHNS and CDR2 SASEGT come from the germline V gene. CDR3 length: 15 amino acids. As DNA, the CDR3 is TGTGCCAGCAGTGAATCGGGACAGGGTTTGTTGCTCCAGTACTTC. Translating gives CASSESGQGLLLQYF.

This clone was found once. The chain has TRBV29-1 and TRBJ2-3; D is tentatively TRBD1 or TRBD2 (6 bases each). This CDR3 is 14 amino acids long. Trimming stripped 3 bases from V and 1 base from J, with 11 bases between. CDR1 is SQVTM and CDR2 is ANQGSEA in the germline V gene. In DNA, the CDR3 is TGCAGCGTTGAGGGGGCGGGACGCACAGATACGCAGTATTTT. Translation gives CSVEGAGRTDTQYF.

V usage is TRBV27 and J usage is TRBJ1-1; unclear D gene. This CDR3 comprises 14 residues. V dropped 6 bases and J dropped 4 bases, with 15 bases sitting between them. The germline V gene has CDR1 MNHEY and CDR2 SMNVEV (reference sequence). In DNA form, the CDR3 reads TGTGCCAGCAGACCTATGGGAGGGTTCACTGAAGCTTTCTTT. Protein product: CASRPMGGFTEAFF.

This sequence joins TRBV27 and TRBJ2-1, with D possibly TRBD2 on 6 matching bases. There are 16 residues in the CDR3. V was clipped by 5 bases and J by 5 bases, with 19 bases between them. Germline V gives CDR1 MNHEY, CDR2 SMNVEV (reference sequence). CDR3 in amino acids: CASSGRAGMVNNEQFF. In nucleotides, the CDR3 is TGTGCCAGCAGTGGACGGGCGGGGATGGTAAACAATGAGCAGTTCTTC.

The chain is built from TRBV20-1 and TRBJ2-7; D may be TRBD2 (6 bases). Germline V gene data show CDR1 as DFQATT and CDR2 as SNEGSKA (reference sequence). V was trimmed by 8 bases and J by 7 bases, leaving 12 bases between them. CDR3 size: 10 residues. Here the CDR3 DNA reads TGCAGTCCCAGACGGGGGGAGCAGTACTTC. It translates to CSPRRGEQYF.

This chain's CDR3 is CAISESPRDTYEQYF. In nucleotides, the CDR3 is TGTGCCATCAGTGAGTCACCTAGGGACACATACGAGCAGTACTTC. This rearrangement joins TRBV10-3 to TRBJ2-7; perhaps TRBD1 as D (6 bases). Germline V gives CDR1 ENHRY, CDR2 SYGVKD. With 0 bases removed from V and 4 bases from J, the gap between germline ends came to 13 bases. This CDR3 spans 15 amino acids.

The chain links TRBV10-2 to TRBJ2-5; 11 bases are a match to TRBD1. The germline V gene has CDR1 WSHSY and CDR2 SAAADI. This CDR3 is 14 amino acids long. Losses at the gene ends were 7 bases for V and 5 bases for J; bases not matched to a gene: 6. The CDR3: CASTSWTGGETQYF. As DNA, the CDR3 is TGCGCCAGCACTAGTTGGACAGGGGGCGAGACCCAGTACTTC.

This chain joins TRBV5-1 and TRBJ2-1, with 8 bases that match TRBD1. This CDR3 region has 16 residues. The germline V gene has CDR1 SGHRS and CDR2 YFSETQ. Losses at the gene ends were 0 bases for V and 8 bases for J; bases not matched to a gene: 10. The CDR3 protein is CASSLVIEQGGDEQFF. In DNA form, the CDR3 reads TGCGCCAGCAGCTTGGTGATCGAACAGGGGGGCGATGAGCAGTTCTTC.

The V call is TRBV9, the J call TRBJ2-7, with a tentative D call TRBD2 (6 bases). The CDR3 runs to 15 residues. Trimming removed 4 bases from V and 2 bases from J, with 16 bases in between. Germline V CDR1 and CDR2: SGDLS, YYNGEE. Here the CDR3 DNA reads TGTGCCAGCAGCCCCCGGAGGGATTCCCCCTACGAGCAGTACTTC. Translating it yields CASSPRRDSPYEQYF.

This clone was picked up a small number of times. This chain uses TRBV11-2 with TRBJ1-1; D is uncertain. With 1 base removed from V and 5 bases from J, the gap between germline ends came to 8 bases. Germline-derived CDR1 and CDR2 are SGHAT and FQNNGV. CDR3 length equals 13 residues. The CDR3 protein is CASSLASRTEAFF. The CDR3 coding sequence is TGTGCCAGCAGCTTAGCGAGTCGTACTGAAGCTTTCTTT.

The count of this clone is one. The chain uses TRBV12-5 and TRBJ2-7; tentatively, D is TRBD1 (6 bases). Looked up from germline, CDR1 is LGHNT and CDR2 is FRNRAP. This CDR3 region has 16 residues. Trimming took off 0 bases at V and 2 bases at J, with 14 bases between the two ends. CDR3 sequence reads: CASGLVQGSYPYEQYF. CDR3 DNA sequence: TGTGCTAGTGGTTTGGTACAGGGTTCATATCCCTACGAGCAGTACTTC.

The rearrangement links TRBV11-2 to TRBJ1-2, with D uncertain. Germline-derived CDR1 and CDR2 are SGHAT and FQNNGV. The CDR3 consists of 17 residues. Trimming took off 5 bases at V and 3 bases at J, with 22 bases between the two ends. In DNA form, the CDR3 reads TGTGCCAGCAGCCCCCGGTTCTTCCTGGACGGAGACTATGGCTACACCTTC. It codes for CASSPRFFLDGDYGYTF.